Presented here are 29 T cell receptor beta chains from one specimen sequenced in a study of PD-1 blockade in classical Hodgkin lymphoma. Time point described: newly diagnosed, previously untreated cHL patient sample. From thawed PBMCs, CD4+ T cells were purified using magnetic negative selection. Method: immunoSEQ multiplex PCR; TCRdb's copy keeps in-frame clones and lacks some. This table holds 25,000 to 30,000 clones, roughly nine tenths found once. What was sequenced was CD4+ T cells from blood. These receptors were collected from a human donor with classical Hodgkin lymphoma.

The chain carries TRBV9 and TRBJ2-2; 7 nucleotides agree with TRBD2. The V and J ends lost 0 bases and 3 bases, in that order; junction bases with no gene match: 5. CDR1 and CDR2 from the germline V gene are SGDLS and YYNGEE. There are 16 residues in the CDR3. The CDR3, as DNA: TGTGCCAGCAGCGTAGGCCTAGCGGCCTACACCGGGGAGCTGTTTTTT. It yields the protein CASSVGLAAYTGELFF.

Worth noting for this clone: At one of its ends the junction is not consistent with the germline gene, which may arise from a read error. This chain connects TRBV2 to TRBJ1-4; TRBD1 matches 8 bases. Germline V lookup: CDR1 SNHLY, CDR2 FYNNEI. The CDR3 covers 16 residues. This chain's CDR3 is CAGRGETGATNEKLFF. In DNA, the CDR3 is TGTGCCGGCAGAGGGGAGACAGGGGCAACTAATGAAAAACTGTTTTTT.

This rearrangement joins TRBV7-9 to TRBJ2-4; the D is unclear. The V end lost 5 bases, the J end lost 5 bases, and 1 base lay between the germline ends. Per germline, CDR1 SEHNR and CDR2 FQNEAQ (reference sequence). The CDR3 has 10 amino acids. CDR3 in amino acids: CASSQNIQYF. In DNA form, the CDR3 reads TGTGCCAGCAGCCAAAACATTCAGTACTTC.

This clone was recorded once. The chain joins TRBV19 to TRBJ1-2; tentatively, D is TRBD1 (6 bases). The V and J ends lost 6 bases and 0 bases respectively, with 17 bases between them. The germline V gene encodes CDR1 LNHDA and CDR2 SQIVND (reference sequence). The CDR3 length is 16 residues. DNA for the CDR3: TGTGCCAGTAGCCTACTACCGGGACAATCTAACTATGGCTACACCTTC. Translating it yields CASSLLPGQSNYGYTF.

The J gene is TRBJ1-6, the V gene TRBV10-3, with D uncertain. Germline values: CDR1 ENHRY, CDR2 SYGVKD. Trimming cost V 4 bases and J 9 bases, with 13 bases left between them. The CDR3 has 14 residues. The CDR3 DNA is TGTGCCATCAGTGGGGGAACAGCAACTTCACCCCTCCACTTT. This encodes CAISGGTATSPLHF.

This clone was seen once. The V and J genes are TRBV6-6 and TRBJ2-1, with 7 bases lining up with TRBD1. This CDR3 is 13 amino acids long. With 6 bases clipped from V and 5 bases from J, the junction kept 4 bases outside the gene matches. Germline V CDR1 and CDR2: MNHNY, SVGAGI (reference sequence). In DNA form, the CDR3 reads TGTGCCAGCAGCACCGGGACAGACAATGAGCAGTTCTTC. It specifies CASSTGTDNEQFF.

CDR3 amino acids: CASSQDLRAGAEQYF. The CDR3 nucleotides are TGCGCCAGCAGCCAAGATCTCCGGGCAGGCGCCGAGCAGTACTTC. The chain has TRBV4-3 and TRBJ2-7, with D unresolved. Germline CDR1 LGHNA, CDR2 YSLEER. The CDR3 has 15 residues. V was trimmed by 0 bases and J by 6 bases, leaving 15 bases between them.

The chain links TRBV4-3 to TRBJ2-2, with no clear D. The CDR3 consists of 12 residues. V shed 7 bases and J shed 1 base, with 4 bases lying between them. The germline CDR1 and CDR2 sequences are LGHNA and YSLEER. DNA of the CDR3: TGCGCCAGCACCGAGAACACCGGGGAGCTGTTTTTT. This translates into CASTENTGELFF.

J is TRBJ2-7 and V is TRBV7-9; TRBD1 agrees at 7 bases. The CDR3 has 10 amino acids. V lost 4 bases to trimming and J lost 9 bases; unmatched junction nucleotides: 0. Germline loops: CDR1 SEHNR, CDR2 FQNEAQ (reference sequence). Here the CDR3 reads CASSSGGQYF. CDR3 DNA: TGTGCCAGCAGCTCAGGGGGGCAGTACTTC.

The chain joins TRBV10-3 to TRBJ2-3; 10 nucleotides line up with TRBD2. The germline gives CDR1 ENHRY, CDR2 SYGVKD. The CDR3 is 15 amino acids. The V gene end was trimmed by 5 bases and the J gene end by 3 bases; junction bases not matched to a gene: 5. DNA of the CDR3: TGTGCCATCAGTTTAGCGGGAGGTGAGACAGATACGCAGTATTTT. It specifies CAISLAGGETDTQYF.

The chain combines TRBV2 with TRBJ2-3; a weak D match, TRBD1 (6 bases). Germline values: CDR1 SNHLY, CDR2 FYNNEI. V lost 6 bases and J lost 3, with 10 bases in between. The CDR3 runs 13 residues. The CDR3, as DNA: TGTGCCAGCAGCGCCCAGGGGACAGATACGCAGTATTTT. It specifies CASSAQGTDTQYF. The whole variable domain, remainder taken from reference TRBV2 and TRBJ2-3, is EPEVTQTPSHQVTQMGQEVILRCVPISNHLYFYWYRQILGQKVEFLVSFYNNEISEKSEIFDDQFSVERPDGSNFTLKIRSTKLEDSAMYFCASSAQGTDTQYFGPGTRLTVL.

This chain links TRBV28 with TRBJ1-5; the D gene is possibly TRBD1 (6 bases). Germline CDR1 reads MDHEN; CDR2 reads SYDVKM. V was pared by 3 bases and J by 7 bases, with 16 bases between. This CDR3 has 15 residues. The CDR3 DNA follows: TGTGCCAGCAGTTTCTTGCGGGGGGCTGGGCAGCCCCAGCATTTT. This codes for CASSFLRGAGQPQHF. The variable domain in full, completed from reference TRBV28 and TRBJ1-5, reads DVKVTQSSRYLVKRTGEKVFLECVQDMDHENMFWYRQDPGLGLRLIYFSYDVKMKEKGDIPEGYSVSREKKERFSLILESASTNQTSMYLCASSFLRGAGQPQHFGDGTRLSIL.

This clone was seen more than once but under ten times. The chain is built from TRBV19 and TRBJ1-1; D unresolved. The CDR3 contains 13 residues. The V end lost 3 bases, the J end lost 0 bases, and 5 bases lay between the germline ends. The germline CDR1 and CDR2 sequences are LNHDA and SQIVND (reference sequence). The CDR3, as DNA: TGTGCCAGTAGTATCACGATGAACACTGAAGCTTTCTTT. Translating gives CASSITMNTEAFF.

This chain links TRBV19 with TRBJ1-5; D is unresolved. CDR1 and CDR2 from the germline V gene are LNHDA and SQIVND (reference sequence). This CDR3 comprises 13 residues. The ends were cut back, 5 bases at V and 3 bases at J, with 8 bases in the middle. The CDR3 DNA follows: TGTGCCAGTAGTGAGGGATTCAATCAGCCCCAGCATTTT. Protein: CASSEGFNQPQHF. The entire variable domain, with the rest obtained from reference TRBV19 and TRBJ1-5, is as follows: DGGITQSPKYLFRKEGQNVTLSCEQNLNHDAMYWYRQDPGQGLRLIYYSQIVNDFQKGDIAEGYSVSREKKESFPLTVTSAQKNPTAFYLCASSEGFNQPQHFGDGTRLSIL.

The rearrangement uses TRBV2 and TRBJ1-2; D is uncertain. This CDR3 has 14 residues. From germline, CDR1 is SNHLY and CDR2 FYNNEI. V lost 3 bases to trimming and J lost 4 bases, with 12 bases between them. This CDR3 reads CASSDGQISYGYTF. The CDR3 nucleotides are TGTGCCAGCAGTGACGGGCAGATCAGCTATGGCTACACCTTC.

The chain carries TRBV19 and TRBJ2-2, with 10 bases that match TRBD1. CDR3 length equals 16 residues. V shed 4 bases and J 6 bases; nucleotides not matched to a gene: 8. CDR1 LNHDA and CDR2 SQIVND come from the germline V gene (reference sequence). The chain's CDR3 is CASSRETGGAPGELFF. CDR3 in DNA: TGTGCCAGTAGTAGAGAGACAGGGGGCGCCCCCGGGGAGCTGTTTTTT.

CDR3 region: CASSQDSGTYNEQFF. CDR3 nucleotides: TGCGCCAGCAGCCAAGACTCCGGGACGTACAATGAGCAGTTCTTC. The V call is TRBV4-3, the J call TRBJ2-1; D may be TRBD1 or TRBD2 (5 bases each). CDR1 is LGHNA and CDR2 is YSLEER in the germline V gene. V was shortened by 0 bases and J by 4 bases, with 10 bases between the two germline ends. The CDR3 spans 15 residues.

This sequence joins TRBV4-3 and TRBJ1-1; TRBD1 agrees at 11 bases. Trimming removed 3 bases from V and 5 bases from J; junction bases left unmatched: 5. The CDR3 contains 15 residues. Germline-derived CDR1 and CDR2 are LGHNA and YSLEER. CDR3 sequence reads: CASSQDRGLATEAFF. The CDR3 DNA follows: TGCGCCAGCAGCCAGGACAGGGGGCTGGCGACTGAAGCTTTCTTT.

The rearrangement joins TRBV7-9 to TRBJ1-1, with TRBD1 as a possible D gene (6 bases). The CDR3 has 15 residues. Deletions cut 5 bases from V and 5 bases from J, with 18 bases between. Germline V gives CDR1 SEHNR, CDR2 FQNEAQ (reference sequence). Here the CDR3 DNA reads TGTGCCAGCAGCCCCCCGAGGGGGGCGCGAACTGAAGCTTTCTTT. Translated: CASSPPRGARTEAFF.

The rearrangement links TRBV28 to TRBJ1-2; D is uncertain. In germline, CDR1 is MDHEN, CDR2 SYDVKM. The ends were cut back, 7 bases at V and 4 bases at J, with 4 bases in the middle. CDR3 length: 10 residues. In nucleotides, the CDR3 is TGTGCCAGCAACAGCTATGGCTACACCTTC. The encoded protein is CASNSYGYTF.

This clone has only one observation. CDR3 sequence: CASSPSSSNEQFF. The DNA for the CDR3 is TGTGCCAGCAGTCCGTCTAGTTCCAATGAGCAGTTCTTC. The rearrangement uses TRBV5-4 and TRBJ2-1; D gene unclear. Germline CDR1 SGHNT, CDR2 YYREEE (reference sequence). V was cut by 5 bases and J by 6 bases, with 12 bases left in between. The CDR3 length is 13 residues.

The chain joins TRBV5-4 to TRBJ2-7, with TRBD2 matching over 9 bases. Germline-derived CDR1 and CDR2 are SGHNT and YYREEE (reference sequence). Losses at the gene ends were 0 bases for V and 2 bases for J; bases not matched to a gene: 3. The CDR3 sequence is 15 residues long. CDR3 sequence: CASSLGLAEAYEQYF. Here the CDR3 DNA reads TGTGCCAGCAGCTTGGGACTAGCGGAGGCCTACGAGCAGTACTTC.

CDR3 in amino acids: CASSSGFASGNTIYF. CDR3 DNA sequence: TGTGCCAGCAGTTCGGGTTTTGCTTCTGGAAACACCATATATTTT. The rearrangement joins TRBV6-6 to TRBJ1-3, with D unresolved. Trimming removed 4 bases from V and 1 base from J, with 11 bases in between. Germline V gene lookup returns CDR1 MNHNY and CDR2 SVGAGI (reference sequence). The CDR3 has 15 residues.

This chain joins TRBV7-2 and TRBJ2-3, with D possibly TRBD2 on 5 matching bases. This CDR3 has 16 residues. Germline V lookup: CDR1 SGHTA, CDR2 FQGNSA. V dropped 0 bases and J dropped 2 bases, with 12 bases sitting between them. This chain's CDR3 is CASSLAGVADTDTQYF. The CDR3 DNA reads TGTGCCAGCAGCTTAGCGGGAGTTGCGGACACAGATACGCAGTATTTT.

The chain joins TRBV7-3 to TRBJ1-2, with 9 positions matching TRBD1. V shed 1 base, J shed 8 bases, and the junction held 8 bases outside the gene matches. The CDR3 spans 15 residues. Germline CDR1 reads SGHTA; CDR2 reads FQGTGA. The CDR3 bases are TGTGCCAGCAGCTTAAACCACGGGACAGGGCAGGGCTACACCTTC. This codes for CASSLNHGTGQGYTF.

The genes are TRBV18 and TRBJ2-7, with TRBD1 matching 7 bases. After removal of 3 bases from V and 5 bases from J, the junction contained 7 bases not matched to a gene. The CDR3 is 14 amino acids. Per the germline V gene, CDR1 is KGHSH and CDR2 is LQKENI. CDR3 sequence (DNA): TGTGCCAGCTCACCCCGGACAGGTCTTGACGAGCAGTACTTC. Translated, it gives CASSPRTGLDEQYF.

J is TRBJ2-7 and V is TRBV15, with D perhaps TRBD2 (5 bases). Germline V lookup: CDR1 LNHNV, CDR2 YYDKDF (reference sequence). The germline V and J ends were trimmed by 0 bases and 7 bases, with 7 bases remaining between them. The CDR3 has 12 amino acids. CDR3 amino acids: CATSRDWREQYF. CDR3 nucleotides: TGTGCCACCAGCAGAGATTGGAGGGAGCAGTACTTC.

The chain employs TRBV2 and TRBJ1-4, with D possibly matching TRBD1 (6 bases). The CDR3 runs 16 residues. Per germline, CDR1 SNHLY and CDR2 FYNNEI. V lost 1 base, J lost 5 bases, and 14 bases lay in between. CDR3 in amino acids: CASSEEGVGLNEKLFF. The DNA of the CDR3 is TGTGCCAGCAGTGAAGAGGGGGTGGGACTCAATGAAAAACTGTTTTTT.

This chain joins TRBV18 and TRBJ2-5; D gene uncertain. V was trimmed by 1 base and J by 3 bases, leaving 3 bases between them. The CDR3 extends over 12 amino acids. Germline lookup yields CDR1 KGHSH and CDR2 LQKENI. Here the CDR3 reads CASSPQKETQYF. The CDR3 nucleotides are TGTGCCAGCTCACCACAGAAAGAGACCCAGTACTTC.